The T cell receptor beta chain under discussion was sequenced for a study of T cell responses to AZD1222 COVID-19 vaccine. General study points: Females made up more of the donors, who were largely white British, and clonal diversity may have come out too low. Spike-specific TCR breadth and depth were elevated following two AZD1222 doses.

The assay was immunoSEQ multiplex PCR, and TCRdb's table has in-frame clones only and misses some. The data contain about 140,000 clones, 85% to 95% of them singletons. Germline V CDR1 and CDR2: SGHTA, FQGTGA. This CDR3 spans 16 amino acids. The germline V and J ends were trimmed by 5 bases and 7 bases, with 18 bases remaining between them. Turning to this clone: Its specificity is not known.

This TCR was sampled from an adult in good health. This chain joins TRBV7-3 and TRBJ1-6; unclear D gene. The sequencing used peripheral blood, collected on day 0 of MenACWY control vaccination. DNA for the CDR3: TGTGCCAGCAGCGGCGGAGGTGGTTATGGAAATTCACCCCTCCACTTT. Residues: CASSGGGGYGNSPLHF.